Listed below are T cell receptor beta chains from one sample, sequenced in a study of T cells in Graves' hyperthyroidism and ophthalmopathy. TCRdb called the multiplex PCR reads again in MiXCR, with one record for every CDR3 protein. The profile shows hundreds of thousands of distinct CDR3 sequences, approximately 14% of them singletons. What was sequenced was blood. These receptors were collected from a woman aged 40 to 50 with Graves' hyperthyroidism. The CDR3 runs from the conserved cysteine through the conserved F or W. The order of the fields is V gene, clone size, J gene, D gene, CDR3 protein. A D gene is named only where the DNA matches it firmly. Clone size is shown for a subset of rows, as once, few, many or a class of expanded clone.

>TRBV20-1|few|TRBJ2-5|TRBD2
CSARGTSGNLQETQYF
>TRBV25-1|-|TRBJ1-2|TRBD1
CASSEYYRGRYGYTF
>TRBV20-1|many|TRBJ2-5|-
CMWAGRETQYF
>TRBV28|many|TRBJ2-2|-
CASSLVDSFDTGELFF
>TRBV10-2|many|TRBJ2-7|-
CASSEGTHEQYF
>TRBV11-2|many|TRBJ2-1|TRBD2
CASSLDLGLAGTYNEQFF
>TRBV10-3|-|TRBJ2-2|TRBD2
CAISVWREDSTGELFF
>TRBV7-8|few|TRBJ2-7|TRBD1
CASGTTTGTAFTYEQYF
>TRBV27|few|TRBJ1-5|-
CASSFGRDSNQPQHF
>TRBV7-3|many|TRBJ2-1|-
CASSLVAEPPNEQFF
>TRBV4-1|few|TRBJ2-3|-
CASSRLGGRDTDTQYF
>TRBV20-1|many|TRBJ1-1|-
CSASPSVNTEAFF
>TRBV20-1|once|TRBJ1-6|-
CSAQSRGVAPLHF
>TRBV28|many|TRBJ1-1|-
CASSSLGNTEAFF
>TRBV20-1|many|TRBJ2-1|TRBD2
CSARRAGALGTYNEQFF
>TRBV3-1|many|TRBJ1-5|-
CASSQGVDEGFLSGLQPQHF
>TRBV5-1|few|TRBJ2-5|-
CASSLFLGESQYF
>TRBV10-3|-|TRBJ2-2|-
CAITAGDLNTGELFF
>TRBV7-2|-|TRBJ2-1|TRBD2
CASSLVTGGPKYNEQFF
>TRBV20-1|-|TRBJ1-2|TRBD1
CSAQDRGNYGYTF
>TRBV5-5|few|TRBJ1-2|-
CASSDRTGYGYTF
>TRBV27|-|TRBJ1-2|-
CASSLIPGRSYTF
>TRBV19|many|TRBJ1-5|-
CASSIWGARVGNQPQHF
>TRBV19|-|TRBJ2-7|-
CASSIRGGASGEQYF
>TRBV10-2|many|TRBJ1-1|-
CATASWVNTEAFF
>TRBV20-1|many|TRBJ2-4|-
CSATDDGAEFAKNIQYF
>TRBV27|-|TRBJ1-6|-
CASSGQIYNSPLHF
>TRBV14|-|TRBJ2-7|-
CASSQGYVSEQYF
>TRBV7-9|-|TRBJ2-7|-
CASKLEGTRYEQHF
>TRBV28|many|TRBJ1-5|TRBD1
CASSPPNTGVREQPQHF
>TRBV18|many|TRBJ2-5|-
CASSPPQQNGETQYF
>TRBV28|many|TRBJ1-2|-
CASSLDNRLIGGYTF
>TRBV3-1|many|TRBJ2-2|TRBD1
CASSPSGTENTGELFF
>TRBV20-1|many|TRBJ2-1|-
CSATRGAHPYNEQFF
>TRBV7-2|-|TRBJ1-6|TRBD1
CASSIRQGQGSPLHF
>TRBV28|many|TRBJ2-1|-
CASSLLGASLYNEQFF
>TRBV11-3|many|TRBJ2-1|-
CASSLGPLAGMELGFF
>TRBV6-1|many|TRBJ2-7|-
CASRMGVGRYEQYF
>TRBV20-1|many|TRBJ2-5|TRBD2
CSAPGLDETQYF
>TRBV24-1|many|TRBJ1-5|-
CATSDSTDGGNQPQHF
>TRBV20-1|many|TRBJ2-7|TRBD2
CSASALDSGIHEQYF
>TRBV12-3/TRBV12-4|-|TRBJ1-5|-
CASSLYSNQPQLF
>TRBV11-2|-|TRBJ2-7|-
CASSIRAYEQYF
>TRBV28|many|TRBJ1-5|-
CAGRHRNQPQHF